Shown below are 14 T cell receptor beta chains from a single sample sequenced in a study of OX40 agonist ivuxolimab in advanced cancers. The library came from the immunoSEQ multiplex PCR assay. This is the immuneACCESS table as TCRdb keeps it, with only in-frame sequences that have V and J called. A part of the clones is gone; compared with another copy, unresolved V genes explain less than half, and the rest is unexplained. The sample includes 63,000 or so clones, with about 90% observed a single time. The leading ten clones occupy about 4.4% of the sample. The specimen was CD4+ or CD8+ T cells sorted from blood, collected in a trial of the OX40 agonist ivuxolimab. The receptors were sampled from an adult with an advanced solid tumor such as melanoma, head and neck, liver or kidney cancer.

The chain recombines TRBV11-2 with TRBJ2-7, with 7 bases lining up with TRBD2. The germline V gene encodes CDR1 SGHAT and CDR2 FQNNGV. CDR3 length: 18 residues. The V gene end was trimmed by 1 base and the J gene end by 0 bases; junction bases not matched to a gene: 12. CDR3: CASSLGYGKRGTSYEQYV. The CDR3, as DNA: TGTGCCAGCAGCTTAGGGTACGGGAAGCGGGGTACCTCCTACGAGCAGTACGTC.

This clone appeared a few times. The chain links TRBV2 to TRBJ2-7, with D possibly TRBD2 on 6 matching bases. V was pared by 6 bases and J by 3 bases, with 12 bases between. CDR1 and CDR2 (germline): SNHLY, FYNNEI. This CDR3 comprises 13 residues. The CDR3 loop is CASRQLAVYEQYF. As DNA, the CDR3 is TGTGCCAGCAGACAATTAGCGGTCTACGAGCAGTACTTC.

The CDR3 sequence: CASSPSRAMNTEAFF. Here the CDR3 DNA reads TGTGCCAGCAGCCCCTCCAGAGCTATGAACACTGAAGCTTTCTTT. J is TRBJ1-1 and V is TRBV5-4; no definite D call. Germline values: CDR1 SGHNT, CDR2 YYREEE (reference sequence). This CDR3 region has 15 residues. V lost 4 bases and J 0 bases, leaving 13 bases between the germline ends.

The V call is TRBV6-5, the J call TRBJ2-5; 11 nucleotides align to TRBD2. Germline-derived CDR1 and CDR2 are MNHEY and SVGAGI. V shed 6 bases and J 5 bases; nucleotides not matched to a gene: 8. This CDR3 spans 15 amino acids. CDR3 coding DNA: TGTGCCAGCAGGGAACTAGCGGGGGCTACGGAGACCCAGTACTTC. Translated: CASRELAGATETQYF.

CDR3 nucleotide sequence: TGCAGCGCCAGGGGATTGAACACTGAAGCTTTCTTT. Translation gives CSARGLNTEAFF. The rearrangement joins TRBV29-1 to TRBJ1-1, with a tentative D call TRBD1 (6 bases). From germline, CDR1 is SQVTM and CDR2 ANQGSEA. The CDR3 is made up of 12 amino acids. V lost 7 bases and J lost 0, with 9 bases in between.

The chain couples TRBV25-1 to TRBJ2-1, with 7 bases that match TRBD1. The length of the CDR3 is 15 residues. Germline-derived CDR1 and CDR2 are MGHDK and SYGVNS. V shed 3 bases and J 15 bases; nucleotides not matched to a gene: 17. The CDR3 sequence is CASSEQDNYRGSLFF. As DNA, the CDR3 is TGTGCCAGCAGTGAGCAAGACAATTACAGGGGATCTCTGTTCTTC.

This clone appeared once. V usage is TRBV5-1 and J usage is TRBJ2-7; 7 positions match TRBD2. Germline CDR1 reads SGHRS; CDR2 reads YFSETQ. The CDR3 is 13 amino acids. The V and J ends lost 0 bases and 6 bases, in that order; junction bases with no gene match: 3. The CDR3 reads CASSLGSGGEQYF. In DNA form, the CDR3 reads TGCGCCAGCAGCTTGGGATCGGGGGGCGAGCAGTACTTC.

The CDR3 nucleotides read TGTGCCAGCAGCCAATACCGGGACAGCTCCTACAATGAGCAGTTCTTC. Residues: CASSQYRDSSYNEQFF. This chain joins TRBV4-2 and TRBJ2-1; TRBD1 aligns across 7 bases. Germline CDR1 reads LGHNA; CDR2 reads YNFKEQ. V gave up 2 bases and J gave up 0 bases; unmatched junction bases: 4. The CDR3 contains 16 residues.

The gene calls are TRBV29-1 and TRBJ1-2, with a weak D call TRBD1 (5 bases). The CDR3 has 13 residues. Germline V lookup: CDR1 SQVTM, CDR2 ANQGSEA. The germline V and J ends were trimmed by 4 bases and 3 bases, with 12 bases remaining between them. CDR3 in amino acids: CSVGDLGDYGYTF. CDR3 nucleotide sequence: TGCAGCGTTGGGGACCTGGGGGACTATGGCTACACCTTC.

The V and J genes are TRBV6-6 and TRBJ2-5; D call uncertain. CDR1 is MNHNY, CDR2 SVGAGI, per germline (reference sequence). The CDR3 spans 12 residues. V shed 7 bases and J shed 2 bases, with 8 bases lying between them. This CDR3 reads CASTSRQETQYF. CDR3 sequence (DNA): TGTGCCAGCACCTCCCGGCAAGAGACCCAGTACTTC.

In its sample, this clone was seen once. The CDR3 DNA is TGTGCCAGCAGGGGGATAGCGGGGCGCTCCTACGAGCAGTACGTC. It translates to CASRGIAGRSYEQYV. V is TRBV28 and J is TRBJ2-7; 8 nucleotides agree with TRBD2. CDR1 MDHEN and CDR2 SYDVKM come from the germline V gene. The CDR3 spans 15 residues. The trim removed 6 bases at V and 0 bases at J, leaving 7 bases unmatched.

This chain connects TRBV28 to TRBJ1-1; D is possibly TRBD1 (5 bases). Looked up from germline, CDR1 is MDHEN and CDR2 is SYDVKM. CDR3 length: 16 amino acids. V was clipped by 8 bases and J by 1 base, with 20 bases between them. The chain's CDR3 is CASDRPGGTANTEAFF. In nucleotides, the CDR3 is TGTGCCAGCGACCGACCGGGGGGGACGGCGAACACTGAAGCTTTCTTT.

This clone appeared a few times. The J gene is TRBJ1-4, the V gene TRBV5-8; unclear D gene. The germline V gene has CDR1 SGHTS and CDR2 YDEGEE. CDR3 length: 14 amino acids. The V end lost 1 base, the J end lost 4 bases, and 8 bases lay between the germline ends. CDR3 loop: CASSLSPVNEKLFF. Written as DNA, the CDR3 is TGTGCCAGCAGCTTGAGTCCAGTTAATGAAAAACTGTTTTTT.

The chain combines TRBV5-6 with TRBJ1-1; D is possibly TRBD1 (5 bases). The CDR3 is 14 amino acids. Trimming cost V 5 bases and J 5 bases, with 16 bases left between them. Germline V gives CDR1 SGHDT, CDR2 YYEEEE. CDR3 sequence: CASRMGVMWTEAFF. CDR3 coding DNA: TGTGCCAGCAGGATGGGGGTCATGTGGACTGAAGCTTTCTTT.